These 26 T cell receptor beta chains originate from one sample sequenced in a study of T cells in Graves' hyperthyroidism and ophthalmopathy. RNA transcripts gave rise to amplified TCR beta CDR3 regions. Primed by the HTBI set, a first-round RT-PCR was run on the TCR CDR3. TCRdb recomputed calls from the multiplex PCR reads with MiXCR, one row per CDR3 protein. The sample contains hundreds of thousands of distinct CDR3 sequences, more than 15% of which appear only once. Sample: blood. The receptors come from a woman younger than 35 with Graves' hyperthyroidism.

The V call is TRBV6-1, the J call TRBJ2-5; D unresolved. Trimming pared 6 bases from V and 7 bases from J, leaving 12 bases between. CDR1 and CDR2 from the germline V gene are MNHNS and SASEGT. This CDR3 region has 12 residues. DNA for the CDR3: TGTGCCAGCAGCTATCAGTGGGGGACCCAGTACTTC. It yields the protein CASSYQWGTQYF.

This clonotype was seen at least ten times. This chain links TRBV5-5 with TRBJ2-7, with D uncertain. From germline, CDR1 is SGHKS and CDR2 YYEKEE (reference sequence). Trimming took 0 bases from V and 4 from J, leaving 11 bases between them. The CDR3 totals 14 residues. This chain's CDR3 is CASSLGKLGYEQYF. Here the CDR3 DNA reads TGTGCCAGCAGCTTGGGGAAATTGGGATACGAGCAGTACTTC.

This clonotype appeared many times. The CDR3 spells CSALGRQNTEAFF. Written as DNA, the CDR3 is TGCAGTGCCCTGGGACGGCAGAACACTGAAGCTTTCTTT. The gene calls are TRBV20-1 and TRBJ1-1; a weak D match, TRBD1 (5 bases). The V and J ends lost 6 bases and 1 base respectively, with 12 bases between them. Germline loops: CDR1 DFQATT, CDR2 SNEGSKA (reference sequence). The CDR3 spans 13 residues.

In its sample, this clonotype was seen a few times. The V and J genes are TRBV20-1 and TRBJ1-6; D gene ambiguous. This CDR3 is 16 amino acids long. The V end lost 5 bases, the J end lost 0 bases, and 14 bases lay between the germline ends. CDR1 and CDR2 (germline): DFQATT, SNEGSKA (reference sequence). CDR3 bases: TGCAGTGCTCTTTCCCGGATGCACTCCTATAATTCACCCCTCCACTTT. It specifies CSALSRMHSYNSPLHF.

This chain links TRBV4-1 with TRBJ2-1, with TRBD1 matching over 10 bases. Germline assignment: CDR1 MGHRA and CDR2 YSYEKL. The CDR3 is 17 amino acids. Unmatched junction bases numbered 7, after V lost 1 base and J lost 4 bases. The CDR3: CASSQGGVGQGYNEQFF. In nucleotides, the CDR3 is TGCGCCAGCAGCCAAGGGGGCGTGGGACAGGGGTACAATGAGCAGTTCTTC.

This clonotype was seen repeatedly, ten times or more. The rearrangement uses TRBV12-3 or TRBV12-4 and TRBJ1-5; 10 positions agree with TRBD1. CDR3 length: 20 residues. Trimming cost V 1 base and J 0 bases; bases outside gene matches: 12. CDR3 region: CASSLVLRTGGSGSNQPQHF. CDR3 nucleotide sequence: TGTGCCAGCAGTTTAGTTCTCCGGACAGGGGGAAGCGGTAGCAATCAGCCCCAGCATTTT.

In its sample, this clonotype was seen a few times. The CDR3 is CASSTTAASTGELFF. The CDR3 DNA sequence: TGCGCCAGCAGCACCACCGCCGCGTCTACCGGGGAGCTGTTTTTT. This chain joins TRBV5-1 and TRBJ2-2; D uncertain. CDR1 and CDR2 (germline): SGHRS, YFSETQ. Trimming left V 4 bases short and J 5 bases short, with 15 bases between. CDR3 length: 15 residues.

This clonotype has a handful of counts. The DNA of the CDR3 is TGTGCCAGCAGCTTTCAGAACCACCTCTCTGGGGCCAACGTCCTGACTTTC. Amino acid sequence: CASSFQNHLSGANVLTF. The J gene is TRBJ2-6, the V gene TRBV7-3, with unresolved D. The CDR3 totals 17 residues. Trimming took off 3 bases at V and 0 bases at J, with 12 bases between the two ends. Germline V gene data show CDR1 as SGHTA and CDR2 as FQGTGA.

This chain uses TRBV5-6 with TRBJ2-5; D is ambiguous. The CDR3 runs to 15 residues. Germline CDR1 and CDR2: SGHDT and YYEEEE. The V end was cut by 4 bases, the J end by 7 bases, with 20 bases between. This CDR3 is CASSTTETSRVTQYF. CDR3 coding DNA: TGTGCCAGCAGCACAACTGAGACAAGTCGAGTGACCCAGTACTTC.

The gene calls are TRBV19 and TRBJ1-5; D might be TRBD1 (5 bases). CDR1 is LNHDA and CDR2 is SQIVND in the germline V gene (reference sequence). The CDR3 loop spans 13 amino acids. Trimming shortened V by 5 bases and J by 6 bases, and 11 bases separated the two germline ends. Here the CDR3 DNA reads TGTGCCAGTAGTCCAGGGCATGGTCAGCCCCAGCATTTT. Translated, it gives CASSPGHGQPQHF.

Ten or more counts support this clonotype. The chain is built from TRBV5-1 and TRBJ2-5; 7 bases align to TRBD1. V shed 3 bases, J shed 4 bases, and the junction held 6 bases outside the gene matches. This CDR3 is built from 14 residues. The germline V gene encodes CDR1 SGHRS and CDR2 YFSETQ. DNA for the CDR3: TGCGCCAGCAGCTGGGGACAGCGAGGAGAGACCCAGTACTTC. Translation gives CASSWGQRGETQYF.

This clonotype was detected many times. The CDR3 spells CASSLVGGKVTEAFF. As DNA, the CDR3 is TGTGCCAGCAGCTTAGTCGGGGGCAAGGTCACTGAAGCTTTCTTT. The chain joins TRBV7-9 to TRBJ1-1, with D tentatively TRBD1 (6 bases). This CDR3 is built from 15 residues. The V end was cut by 1 base, the J end by 4 bases, with 13 bases between. Germline V gene data show CDR1 as SEHNR and CDR2 as FQNEAQ (reference sequence).

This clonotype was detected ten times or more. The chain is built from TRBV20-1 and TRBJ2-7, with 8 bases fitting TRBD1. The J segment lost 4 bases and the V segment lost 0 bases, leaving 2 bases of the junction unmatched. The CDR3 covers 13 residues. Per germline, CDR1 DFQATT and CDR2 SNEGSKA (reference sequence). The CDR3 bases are TGCAGTGCTAGAGATCAGGGGGCTTACGAGCAGTACTTC. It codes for CSARDQGAYEQYF.

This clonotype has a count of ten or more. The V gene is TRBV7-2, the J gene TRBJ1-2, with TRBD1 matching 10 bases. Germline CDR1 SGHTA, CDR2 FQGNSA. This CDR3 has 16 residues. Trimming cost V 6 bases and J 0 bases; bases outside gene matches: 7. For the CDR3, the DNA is TGTGCCAGCAGTCGACAGGGGGCGGCCACTAACTATGGCTACACCTTC. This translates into CASSRQGAATNYGYTF.

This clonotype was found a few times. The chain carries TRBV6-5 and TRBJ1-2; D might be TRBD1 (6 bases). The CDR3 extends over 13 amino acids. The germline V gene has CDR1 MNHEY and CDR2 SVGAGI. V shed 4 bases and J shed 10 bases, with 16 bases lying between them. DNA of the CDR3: TGTGCCAGCAGTTCATCAGGGGTCCTAAACTACACCTTC. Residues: CASSSSGVLNYTF.

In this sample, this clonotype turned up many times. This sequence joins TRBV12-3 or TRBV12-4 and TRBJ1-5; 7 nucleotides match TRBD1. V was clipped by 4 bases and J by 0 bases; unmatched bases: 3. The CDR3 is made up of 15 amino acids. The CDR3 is CASSSGDSSNQPQHF. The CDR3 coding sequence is TGTGCCAGCAGTTCTGGGGACAGTAGCAATCAGCCCCAGCATTTT.

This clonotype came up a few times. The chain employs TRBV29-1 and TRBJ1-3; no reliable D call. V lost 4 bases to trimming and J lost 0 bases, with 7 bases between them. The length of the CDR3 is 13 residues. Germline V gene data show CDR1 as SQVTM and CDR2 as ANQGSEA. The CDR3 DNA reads TGCAGCGTTGGATACGGCTCTGGAAACACCATATATTTT. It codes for CSVGYGSGNTIYF.

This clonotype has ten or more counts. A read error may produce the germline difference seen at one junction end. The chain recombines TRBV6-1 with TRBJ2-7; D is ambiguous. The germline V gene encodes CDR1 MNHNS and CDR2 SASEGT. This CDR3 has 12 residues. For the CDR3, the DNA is TGTGCTAGCAGGCATGGGGCCTACGAGCAGTACTTC. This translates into CASRHGAYEQYF.

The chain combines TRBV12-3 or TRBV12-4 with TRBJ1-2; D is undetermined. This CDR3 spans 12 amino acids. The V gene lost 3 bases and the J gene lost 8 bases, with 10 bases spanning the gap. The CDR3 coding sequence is TGTGCCAGCAGTTTGCCCGGAGACGGCTACACCTTC. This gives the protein CASSLPGDGYTF.

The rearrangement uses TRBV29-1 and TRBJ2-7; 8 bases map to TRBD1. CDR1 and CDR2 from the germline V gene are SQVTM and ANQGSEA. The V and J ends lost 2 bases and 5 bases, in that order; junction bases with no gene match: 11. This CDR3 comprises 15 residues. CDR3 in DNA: TGCAGCGTTGAAAAGCGACAGGGGTGGGACCACGAGCAGTACTTC. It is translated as CSVEKRQGWDHEQYF.

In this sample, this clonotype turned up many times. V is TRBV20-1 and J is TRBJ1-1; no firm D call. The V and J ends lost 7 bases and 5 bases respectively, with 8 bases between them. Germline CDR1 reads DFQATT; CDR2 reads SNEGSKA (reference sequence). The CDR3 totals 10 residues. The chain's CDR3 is CSVRTTEAFF. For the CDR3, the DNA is TGCAGTGTCAGAACAACTGAAGCTTTCTTT.

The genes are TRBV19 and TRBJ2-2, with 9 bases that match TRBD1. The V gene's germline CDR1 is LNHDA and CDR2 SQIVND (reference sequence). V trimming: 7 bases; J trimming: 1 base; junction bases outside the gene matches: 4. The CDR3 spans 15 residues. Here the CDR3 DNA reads TGTGCCAGTACCCCGGGACAGGGGAACACCGGGGAGCTGTTTTTT. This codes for CASTPGQGNTGELFF.

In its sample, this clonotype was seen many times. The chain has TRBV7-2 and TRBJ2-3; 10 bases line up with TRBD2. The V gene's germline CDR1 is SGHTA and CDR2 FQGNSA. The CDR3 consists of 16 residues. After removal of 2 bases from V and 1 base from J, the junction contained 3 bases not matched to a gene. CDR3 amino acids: CASSLTTSGGTDTQYF. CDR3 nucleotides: TGTGCCAGCAGCTTAACTACTAGCGGGGGCACAGATACGCAGTATTTT.

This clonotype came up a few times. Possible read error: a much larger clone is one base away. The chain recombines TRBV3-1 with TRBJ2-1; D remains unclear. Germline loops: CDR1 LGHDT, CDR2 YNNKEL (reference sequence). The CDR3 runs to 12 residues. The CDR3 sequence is CTSSLDHNEQFF. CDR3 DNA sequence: TGTACCAGCAGCCTGGACCACAATGAGCAGTTCTTC.

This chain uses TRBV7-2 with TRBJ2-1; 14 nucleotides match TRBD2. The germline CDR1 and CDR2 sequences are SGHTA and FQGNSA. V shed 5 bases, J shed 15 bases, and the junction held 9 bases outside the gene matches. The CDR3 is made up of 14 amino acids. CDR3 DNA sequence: TGTGCCAGCAGCGTCGGACTAGCGGGAGGTCAGGGGTTCTTC. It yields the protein CASSVGLAGGQGFF.

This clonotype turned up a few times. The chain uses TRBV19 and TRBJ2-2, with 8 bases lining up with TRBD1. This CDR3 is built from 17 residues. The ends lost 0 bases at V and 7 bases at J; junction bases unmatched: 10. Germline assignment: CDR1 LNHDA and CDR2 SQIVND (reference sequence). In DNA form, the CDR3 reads TGTGCCAGTAGTATAGATCGGAGCAGGGGGCCGGTCGGGGAGCTGTTTTTT. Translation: CASSIDRSRGPVGELFF. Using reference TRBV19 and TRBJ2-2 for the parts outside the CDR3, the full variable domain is DGGITQSPKYLFRKEGQNVTLSCEQNLNHDAMYWYRQDPGQGLRLIYYSQIVNDFQKGDIAEGYSVSREKKESFPLTVTSAQKNPTAFYLCASSIDRSRGPVGELFFGEGSRLTVL.